One and the same sample provided the 25 T cell receptor beta chains below, sequenced in a study of OX40 agonist ivuxolimab in advanced cancers. Assay used: immunoSEQ multiplex PCR; TCRdb lists only in-frame clones, some missing. The data contain fewer than 60,000 clones, 82% of them singletons. The sequencing used CD4+ or CD8+ T cells sorted from blood, collected in a trial of the OX40 agonist ivuxolimab. The receptor set was obtained from an adult with an advanced solid tumor such as melanoma, head and neck, liver or kidney cancer.

With regard to this clone: The junction and the germline gene differ at one end; a read error may be behind it. This rearrangement joins TRBV11-2 to TRBJ1-2; possibly TRBD1 for D (5 bases). CDR1 is SGHAT and CDR2 is FQNNGV in the germline V gene. The CDR3 is 17 amino acids. The CDR3 DNA reads TGTGCCAGCAGCCCGGTCAGACGAGGGGAACCCCTAAAGGCTGTTATCTTC. Residues: CASSPVRRGEPLKAVIF. Supplemented by reference TRBV11-2 and TRBJ1-2, the full variable domain reads EAGVAQSPRYKIIEKRQSVAFWCNPISGHATLYWYQQILGQGPKLLIQFQNNGVVDDSQLPKDRFSAERLKGVDSTLKIQPAKLEDSAVYLCASSPVRRGEPLKAVIFGSGTRLTVV.

The chain has TRBV18 and TRBJ2-1; TRBD2 might be the D (6 bases). CDR1 and CDR2 from the germline V gene are KGHSH and LQKENI. The CDR3 totals 18 residues. Trimming shortened V by 1 base and J by 0 bases, and 16 bases separated the two germline ends. This CDR3 is CASSPLGRGTGSYNEQFF. In nucleotides, the CDR3 is TGTGCCAGCTCACCACTGGGCCGCGGGACGGGCTCCTACAATGAGCAGTTCTTC.

V gene TRBV7-2 combines with J gene TRBJ1-2; D is ambiguous. From germline, CDR1 is SGHTA and CDR2 FQGNSA. Trimming pared 1 base from V and 9 bases from J, leaving 6 bases between. CDR3 length: 11 residues. The CDR3 sequence: CASSLGRSYTF. CDR3 DNA: TGTGCCAGCAGCTTAGGGAGGAGCTACACCTTC.

This CDR3 reads CASLGAPENTEAFF. DNA for the CDR3: TGTGCCAGCCTTGGGGCTCCCGAGAACACTGAAGCTTTCTTT. The chain combines TRBV27 with TRBJ1-1; weak D call: TRBD1 (5 bases). CDR1 and CDR2 (germline): MNHEY, SMNVEV (reference sequence). The CDR3 consists of 14 residues. V lost 8 bases and J lost 1, with 14 bases in between.

V usage is TRBV4-1 and J usage is TRBJ2-2, with D hard to call. The CDR3 has 11 amino acids. The V gene lost 2 bases and the J gene lost 7 bases, with 2 bases spanning the gap. Germline V gene sequence: CDR1 MGHRA, CDR2 YSYEKL. CDR3 sequence reads: CASSQFGELFF. The CDR3, as DNA: TGCGCCAGCAGCCAATTCGGGGAGCTGTTTTTT.

V usage is TRBV7-2 and J usage is TRBJ2-5; 7 nucleotides line up with TRBD2. The CDR3 has 15 residues. CDR1 is SGHTA and CDR2 is FQGNSA in the germline V gene. Trimming at V came to 5 bases and at J to 0 bases, leaving 6 bases not matched to a gene. The DNA for the CDR3 is TGTGCCAGCAGCCCTCGTGCGGGGGACCAAGAGACCCAGTACTTC. The encoded protein is CASSPRAGDQETQYF.

V and J are TRBV30 and TRBJ2-1; 8 bases match TRBD2. Germline V gene lookup returns CDR1 GTSNPN and CDR2 SVGIG (reference sequence). Trimming took 5 bases from V and 3 from J; bases not matched to a gene: 9. There are 15 residues in the CDR3. The CDR3 DNA is TGTGCCTGGGATTCGGCGGGGGGCATCTACAATGAGCAGTTCTTC. As protein: CAWDSAGGIYNEQFF.

The chain has TRBV19 and TRBJ1-2; a weak D match, TRBD1 (5 bases). Trimming left V 8 bases short and J 2 bases short, with 12 bases between. Germline V gene sequence: CDR1 LNHDA, CDR2 SQIVND (reference sequence). The CDR3 sequence is 13 residues long. The CDR3 region has the DNA TGTGCCAGTCAACCCAGGGAAAACTATGGCTACACCTTC. Its protein is CASQPRENYGYTF.

The chain combines TRBV18 with TRBJ2-3; 8 bases line up with TRBD2. Germline V gene lookup returns CDR1 KGHSH and CDR2 LQKENI. The CDR3 spans 16 residues. V lost 6 bases and J lost 2; bases outside the gene matches: 10. DNA of the CDR3: TGTGCCAGCTCGCCCCCCTCGCGGGAGGTCACAGATACGCAGTATTTT. Translation gives CASSPPSREVTDTQYF.

The chain combines TRBV18 with TRBJ2-5, with D possibly TRBD1 on 6 matching bases. CDR1 is KGHSH and CDR2 is LQKENI in the germline V gene. The CDR3 runs to 15 residues. The V gene lost 0 bases and the J gene lost 2 bases, with 10 bases spanning the gap. The CDR3 here is CASSPPQGSQETQYF. Written as DNA, the CDR3 is TGTGCCAGCTCACCACCACAGGGTTCTCAAGAGACCCAGTACTTC.

A note on this clone: One end of the junction varies from germline; a read error may be responsible. This chain connects TRBV11-3 to TRBJ1-2, with 11 positions matching TRBD1. CDR3 length: 15 residues. Germline assignment: CDR1 SGHNT and CDR2 YENEEA. For the CDR3, the DNA is TGTGCCAGCAGCTTAAACGGACAGGGGGCGCATGGCCACACCTTC. It translates to CASSLNGQGAHGHTF.

V gene TRBV19 combines with J gene TRBJ2-7; tentative D call: TRBD1 (5 bases). Germline values: CDR1 LNHDA, CDR2 SQIVND (reference sequence). This CDR3 spans 15 amino acids. The V end lost 4 bases, the J end lost 2 bases, and 15 bases lay between the germline ends. The CDR3: CASSRRGTDTYEQYF. In DNA, the CDR3 is TGTGCCAGTAGTAGAAGGGGAACAGACACCTACGAGCAGTACTTC. The full variable domain, rest sourced from reference TRBV19 and TRBJ2-7, is DGGITQSPKYLFRKEGQNVTLSCEQNLNHDAMYWYRQDPGQGLRLIYYSQIVNDFQKGDIAEGYSVSREKKESFPLTVTSAQKNPTAFYLCASSRRGTDTYEQYFGPGTRLTVT.

The chain carries TRBV6-6 and TRBJ1-2; D is possibly TRBD1 (5 bases). This CDR3 spans 14 amino acids. Trimming stripped 6 bases from V and 0 bases from J, with 11 bases between. Germline values: CDR1 MNHNY, CDR2 SVGAGI (reference sequence). Here the CDR3 reads CASSRDSANYGYTF. The CDR3 nucleotides are TGTGCCAGCAGCCGGGACTCCGCTAACTATGGCTACACCTTC.

V and J are TRBV5-1 and TRBJ2-1; D possibly corresponds to TRBD2 (6 bases). CDR1 and CDR2 from the germline V gene are SGHRS and YFSETQ. CDR3 length equals 13 residues. Trimming left V 0 bases short and J 16 bases short, with 17 bases between. The CDR3 is CASSLGDSGSRFF. CDR3 coding DNA: TGCGCCAGCAGCTTGGGAGATAGCGGTTCGAGATTCTTC.

The J gene is TRBJ1-4, the V gene TRBV4-1, with D possibly TRBD1 on 6 matching bases. Germline V gene sequence: CDR1 MGHRA, CDR2 YSYEKL. CDR3 size: 16 residues. V gave up 5 bases and J gave up 0 bases, with 13 bases separating them. The CDR3 nucleotides read TGCGCCAGCAGCTCCCCACAGGGATCAACTAATGAAAAACTGTTTTTT. It specifies CASSSPQGSTNEKLFF.

J is TRBJ1-1 and V is TRBV6-5; 7 positions match TRBD1. Germline CDR1 is MNHEY and CDR2 is SVGAGI. This CDR3 spans 15 amino acids. The ends lost 0 bases at V and 5 bases at J; junction bases unmatched: 6. CDR3 DNA sequence: TGTGCCAGCAGTTACTCGAGACAGGGAGGGACTGAAGCTTTCTTT. Its protein product is CASSYSRQGGTEAFF.

The gene calls are TRBV29-1 and TRBJ1-2; D is perhaps TRBD1 (5 bases). The CDR3 loop spans 12 amino acids. Germline CDR1 reads SQVTM; CDR2 reads ANQGSEA. V was cut by 7 bases and J by 7 bases, with 16 bases left in between. CDR3 sequence (DNA): TGCAGCGGGACCCAGCCTGGGGGTGGCTACACCTTC. Amino acid sequence: CSGTQPGGGYTF.

The chain is built from TRBV7-3 and TRBJ2-7, with 10 bases matching TRBD1. Germline-derived CDR1 and CDR2 are SGHTA and FQGTGA. The CDR3 has 15 amino acids. V shed 6 bases, J shed 0 bases, and the junction held 5 bases outside the gene matches. The CDR3 is CASSRTGGSSYEQYF. The CDR3 region has the DNA TGTGCCAGCAGTCGGACAGGGGGAAGCTCCTACGAGCAGTACTTC.

The chain links TRBV18 to TRBJ2-2; D is undetermined. Germline lookup yields CDR1 KGHSH and CDR2 LQKENI. CDR3 length equals 14 residues. Trimming took off 3 bases at V and 3 bases at J, with 8 bases between the two ends. The CDR3 reads CASSPFTDTGELFF. CDR3 coding DNA: TGTGCCAGCTCACCGTTCACAGACACCGGGGAGCTGTTTTTT.

The CDR3, as DNA: TGTGCCAGCTCACCTCAGGGCGTGAACACTGAAGCTTTCTTT. Protein: CASSPQGVNTEAFF. The chain is built from TRBV18 and TRBJ1-1; a possible D gene is TRBD1 (5 bases). Between the trimmed V and J ends, which lost 3 bases and 0 bases, there was a span of 8 bases. The CDR3 totals 14 residues. Germline V CDR1 and CDR2: KGHSH, LQKENI.

J is TRBJ2-7 and V is TRBV11-2; 9 bases map to TRBD1. This CDR3 contains 16 residues. The V gene end was trimmed by 5 bases and the J gene end by 2 bases; junction bases not matched to a gene: 10. From germline, CDR1 is SGHAT and CDR2 FQNNGV. The CDR3 region is CASSPGGQGEAYEQYF. The CDR3 region has the DNA TGTGCCAGCAGCCCGGGGGGACAGGGAGAAGCCTACGAGCAGTACTTC.

The chain recombines TRBV30 with TRBJ1-1; D is unresolved. CDR3 length: 13 amino acids. V was shortened by 4 bases and J by 9 bases, with 18 bases between the two germline ends. CDR1 GTSNPN and CDR2 SVGIG come from the germline V gene (reference sequence). Written as DNA, the CDR3 is TGTGCCTGGATAGTCGTTAACTCCTACAAAGCTTTCTTT. This encodes CAWIVVNSYKAFF. The complete variable domain, with remaining parts taken from reference TRBV30 and TRBJ1-1, reads SQTIHQWPATLVQPVGSPLSLECTVEGTSNPNLYWYRQAAGRGLQLLFYSVGIGQISSEVPQNLSASRPQDRQFILSSKKLLLSDSGFYLCAWIVVNSYKAFFGQGTRLTVV.

This chain connects TRBV27 to TRBJ1-1, with 8 bases lining up with TRBD1. CDR1 is MNHEY, CDR2 SMNVEV, per germline (reference sequence). Germline trimming cut 6 bases from V and 1 base from J; bases unmatched to any gene: 10. The CDR3 sequence is 16 residues long. This CDR3 reads CASSRIPGGGNTEAFF. The DNA for the CDR3 is TGTGCCAGCAGCCGCATCCCAGGGGGCGGGAACACTGAAGCTTTCTTT.

This clone was seen once. The chain joins TRBV5-1 to TRBJ1-5, with a possible D match to TRBD1 (6 bases). CDR3 size: 14 residues. Germline-derived CDR1 and CDR2 are SGHRS and YFSETQ. V was trimmed by 3 bases and J by 5 bases, leaving 12 bases between them. The DNA of the CDR3 is TGCGCCAGCAGCTCAGGACAGCTAGATCAGCCCCAGCATTTT. This codes for CASSSGQLDQPQHF.

The chain employs TRBV4-1 and TRBJ2-7; TRBD2 matches 11 bases. V was clipped by 0 bases and J by 4 bases; unmatched bases: 11. CDR3 length: 18 residues. Germline V gene sequence: CDR1 MGHRA, CDR2 YSYEKL. The DNA for the CDR3 is TGCGCCAGCAGCCAAGATCGGGGTAGCGGGAGGGGAACATACGAGCAGTACTTC. This sequence encodes CASSQDRGSGRGTYEQYF.